This TCR beta chain comes out of a study of T-cell reconstitution after alpha-beta-depleted transplantation in children. As it was prepared, the TCRbeta library received unique molecular identifiers. TCRdb analysed the PCR reads with MiXCR anew, one entry per CDR3 protein. The sample lists about 340,000 distinct CDR3 sequences, 10% occurring once. The CDR3 spans 15 residues. With 2 bases removed from V and 5 bases from J, the gap between germline ends came to 16 bases. Germline CDR1 reads SNHLY; CDR2 reads FYNNEI. The specimen was PBMCs from the stem cell graft donor, collected from the stem cell graft. The receptor's source is a human donor who donated a stem cell graft to a child with acute lymphoblastic leukemia. The chain carries TRBV2 and TRBJ2-7, with D possibly matching TRBD1 (6 bases). CDR3 protein: CASSESGTILHEQYF. The DNA for the CDR3 is TGTGCCAGCAGTGAATCCGGGACAATTCTCCACGAGCAGTACTTC.